These 25 T cell receptor beta chains were all obtained from the same sample, sequenced in a study of T-cell reconstitution after alpha-beta-depleted transplantation in children. The library targeted TCRbeta and was prepared with unique molecular identifiers. TCRdb re-called the PCR reads with MiXCR, one entry per CDR3 protein. The sample records fewer than 250,000 distinct CDR3 sequences, 17% being singletons. Sequencing used PBMCs, mostly from graft donor cells, obtained 360 days after TCRalphabeta/CD19-depleted stem cell transplant. The receptors here all came from a male patient aged 2-10 years who had a stem cell transplant for acute lymphoblastic leukemia, so the T cells may come from the graft donor.

The table lists this clonotype with a few counts. This chain joins TRBV20-1 and TRBJ2-1, with 8 positions matching TRBD2. V shed 8 bases and J 0 bases; nucleotides not matched to a gene: 6. Per germline, CDR1 DFQATT and CDR2 SNEGSKA (reference sequence). The CDR3 runs to 14 residues. This CDR3 reads CSSPGTSSYNEQFF. The CDR3, as DNA: TGCAGTTCCCCCGGGACTAGCTCCTACAATGAGCAGTTCTTC.

This clonotype was seen more than once but under ten times. CDR3 sequence reads: CASSQWGGDTDTQYF. The CDR3 nucleotides are TGTGCCAGCAGCCAATGGGGCGGGGACACAGATACGCAGTATTTT. V is TRBV12-3 or TRBV12-4 and J is TRBJ2-3; a weak D match, TRBD2 (6 bases). Trimming stripped 6 bases from V and 2 bases from J, with 15 bases between. CDR3 length equals 15 residues.

This clonotype turned up a few times. The rearrangement uses TRBV2 and TRBJ2-2; D is tentatively TRBD1 or TRBD2 (5 bases each). There are 19 residues in the CDR3. The ends were cut back, 4 bases at V and 3 bases at J, with 24 bases in the middle. Germline CDR1 is SNHLY and CDR2 is FYNNEI. The CDR3 nucleotides are TGTGCCAGCAGTGTACGGGGTCTGACCGACAGCCATTACACCGGGGAGCTGTTTTTT. Translated: CASSVRGLTDSHYTGELFF.

V and J are TRBV5-1 and TRBJ2-1; D ambiguous. The length of the CDR3 is 13 residues. Germline-derived CDR1 and CDR2 are SGHRS and YFSETQ. The germline V and J ends were trimmed by 4 bases and 7 bases, with 12 bases remaining between them. The CDR3 spells CASSPDLRNEQFF. CDR3 coding DNA: TGCGCCAGCAGCCCGGACCTTAGGAATGAGCAGTTCTTC.

In its sample, this clonotype was seen a few times. V gene TRBV5-6 combines with J gene TRBJ1-4; 9 bases map to TRBD1. Unmatched junction bases numbered 11, after V lost 4 bases and J lost 7 bases. The CDR3 runs 16 residues. Germline V CDR1 and CDR2: SGHDT, YYEEEE. The CDR3 protein is CASSARTGEAGEKLFF. The CDR3 region has the DNA TGTGCCAGCAGCGCTAGGACAGGGGAAGCCGGTGAAAAACTGTTTTTT.

J is TRBJ2-6 and V is TRBV21-1. TRBV21-1 is an annotated pseudogene. CDR3 length: 16 residues. Written as DNA, the CDR3 is TGTGCCAGCAGCAAGTCTCGCCTCTCTGGGGCCAACGTCCTGACTTTC. Its protein product is CASSKSRLSGANVLTF.

The chain carries TRBV12-3 or TRBV12-4 and TRBJ1-5; D is unclear. V dropped 3 bases and J dropped 1 base, with 10 bases sitting between them. The CDR3 is made up of 15 amino acids. The CDR3 bases are TGTGCCAGCAGTTTTGGAGGGTCCAGCAATCAGCCCCAGCATTTT. This sequence encodes CASSFGGSSNQPQHF.

This clonotype was detected only a few times. The chain employs TRBV4-1 and TRBJ2-3, with D perhaps matching TRBD1 (6 bases). Trimming cost V 2 bases and J 4 bases, with 16 bases left between them. CDR1 MGHRA and CDR2 YSYEKL come from the germline V gene. The CDR3 is made up of 16 amino acids. The CDR3 nucleotides are TGCGCCAGCAGCCAACTTGGACAGTGGATGTCAGATACGCAGTATTTT. Translated: CASSQLGQWMSDTQYF.

This chain links TRBV12-3 or TRBV12-4 with TRBJ2-5; 12 nucleotides match TRBD2. V was clipped by 5 bases and J by 1 base; unmatched bases: 8. CDR3 length: 17 residues. The DNA for the CDR3 is TGTGCCAGCAGTCCAAACGGACTAGCGGGGCCCCAAGAGACCCAGTACTTC. Amino acids: CASSPNGLAGPQETQYF.

This clonotype was found a few times. The chain has TRBV3-1 and TRBJ2-7; TRBD1 or TRBD2 may be the D gene (5 bases each). CDR1 and CDR2 (germline): LGHDT, YNNKEL (reference sequence). V dropped 0 bases and J dropped 6 bases, with 12 bases sitting between them. This CDR3 region has 14 residues. The CDR3 sequence is CASSQDWAGSEQYF. As DNA, the CDR3 is TGTGCCAGCAGCCAAGATTGGGCAGGGAGCGAGCAGTACTTC.

This clonotype showed up just a few times. The chain has TRBV20-1 and TRBJ2-7; perhaps TRBD1 as D (6 bases). Germline V gene lookup returns CDR1 DFQATT and CDR2 SNEGSKA (reference sequence). V lost 4 bases and J 0 bases, leaving 10 bases between the germline ends. This CDR3 has 13 amino acids. DNA for the CDR3: TGCAGTGCTACCGGGACAAGCTCCTACGAGCAGTACTTC. Its translation: CSATGTSSYEQYF.

This clonotype was detected a few times. V is TRBV10-3 and J is TRBJ2-7, with no clear D. The CDR3 totals 16 residues. Germline V CDR1 and CDR2: ENHRY, SYGVKD. Trimming stripped 3 bases from V and 0 bases from J, with 15 bases between. The DNA for the CDR3 is TGTGCCATCAGTGATTCTGTTCGGGCCAGCTCCTACGAGCAGTACTTC. Its translation is CAISDSVRASSYEQYF.

The chain uses TRBV6-5 and TRBJ2-1; D may correspond to TRBD1 or TRBD2 (5 bases each). CDR3 length equals 14 residues. V was shortened by 1 base and J by 5 bases, with 9 bases between the two germline ends. Germline V gene data show CDR1 as MNHEY and CDR2 as SVGAGI. CDR3 loop: CASSYYEGNNEQFF. The CDR3 bases are TGTGCCAGCAGTTACTACGAGGGGAACAATGAGCAGTTCTTC.

This clonotype was seen a few times. The chain couples TRBV15 to TRBJ2-1; no clear D gene. Trimming pared 8 bases from V and 8 bases from J, leaving 7 bases between. The CDR3 runs to 10 residues. CDR1 LNHNV and CDR2 YYDKDF come from the germline V gene (reference sequence). The CDR3 coding sequence is TGTGCCACCCCCTCCTATGAGCAGTTCTTC. Encoded protein: CATPSYEQFF. Supplemented by reference TRBV15 and TRBJ2-1, the full variable domain reads DAMVIQNPRYQVTQFGKPVTLSCSQTLNHNVMYWYQQKSSQAPKLLFHYYDKDFNNEADTPDNFQSRRPNTSFCFLDIRSPGLGDTAMYLCATPSYEQFFGPGTRLTVL.

This clonotype was picked up many times. The chain carries TRBV27 and TRBJ1-4, with D perhaps matching TRBD1 (6 bases). The germline CDR1 and CDR2 sequences are MNHEY and SMNVEV (reference sequence). The V gene lost 5 bases and the J gene lost 10 bases, with 20 bases spanning the gap. The CDR3 consists of 15 residues. The CDR3 nucleotides are TGTGCCAGCAGTCCGCGCGGAGGGGGTGGTGGAAAACTGTTTTTT. Translation: CASSPRGGGGGKLFF.

This clonotype was recorded at least ten times. The genes are TRBV13 and TRBJ2-1; no clear D gene. CDR1 PRHDT and CDR2 FYEKMQ come from the germline V gene (reference sequence). The CDR3 has 14 residues. V was clipped by 5 bases and J by 5 bases, with 13 bases between them. The CDR3 sequence is CASSPWLSDNEQFF. In DNA, the CDR3 is TGTGCCAGCAGCCCCTGGTTGAGCGACAATGAGCAGTTCTTC. The variable domain in full, with the rest retrieved from reference TRBV13 and TRBJ2-1, is AAGVIQSPRHLIKEKRETATLKCYPIPRHDTVYWYQQGPGQDPQFLISFYEKMQSDKGSIPDRFSAQQFSDYHSELNMSSLELGDSALYFCASSPWLSDNEQFFGPGTRLTVL.

The CDR3 loop is CASSRGVGIQAGELFF. CDR3 DNA: TGTGCCAGTAGCCGTGGGGTCGGCATCCAGGCCGGGGAGCTGTTTTTT. The chain combines TRBV19 with TRBJ2-2, with no clear D. V gave up 6 bases and J gave up 6 bases, with 20 bases separating them. From germline, CDR1 is LNHDA and CDR2 SQIVND (reference sequence). The CDR3 is made up of 16 amino acids.

This chain connects TRBV5-1 to TRBJ2-1; D is unclear. Germline CDR1 is SGHRS and CDR2 is YFSETQ. V gave up 4 bases and J gave up 3 bases, with 11 bases separating them. This CDR3 comprises 14 residues. CDR3 nucleotide sequence: TGCGCCAGCAGCATCGACCCGGACTACAATGAGCAGTTCTTC. It yields the protein CASSIDPDYNEQFF.

This rearrangement joins TRBV11-2 to TRBJ2-7; 7 positions agree with TRBD1. The junction had 10 bases not matched to a gene; V was cut back by 5 bases and J by 3 bases. This CDR3 is 15 amino acids long. The germline gives CDR1 SGHAT, CDR2 FQNNGV. CDR3 in DNA: TGTGCCAGCAGCCCACAAGGGACAGCCAGCTACGAGCAGTACTTC. It specifies CASSPQGTASYEQYF.

This clonotype was detected a few times. This rearrangement joins TRBV4-3 to TRBJ2-1; possible D gene TRBD2, 6 bases. From germline, CDR1 is LGHNA and CDR2 YSLEER. Trimming cost V 0 bases and J 6 bases, with 12 bases left between them. This CDR3 is 15 amino acids long. The CDR3 DNA reads as TGCGCCAGCAGCCAAGAGGATCGGGGGAGCAATGAGCAGTTCTTC. Translating gives CASSQEDRGSNEQFF.

CDR3 DNA sequence: TGCAGTGCTAGGGCGATCAGCTTTAGCGGGGAGTACTTC. Translating gives CSARAISFSGEYF. This sequence joins TRBV20-1 and TRBJ2-7; 8 nucleotides line up with TRBD2. In germline, CDR1 is DFQATT, CDR2 SNEGSKA (reference sequence). This CDR3 has 13 residues. With 3 bases clipped from V and 11 bases from J, the junction kept 12 bases outside the gene matches.

The CDR3: CSVQSGDGYTF. DNA for the CDR3: TGCAGCGTTCAGTCCGGGGATGGCTACACCTTC. The chain recombines TRBV29-1 with TRBJ1-2; D ambiguous. V was pared by 5 bases and J by 6 bases, with 10 bases between. This CDR3 is 11 amino acids long. CDR1 and CDR2 from the germline V gene are SQVTM and ANQGSEA.

This clonotype showed up just a few times. The rearrangement uses TRBV10-3 and TRBJ1-1, with D possibly TRBD1 on 6 matching bases. CDR1 and CDR2 from the germline V gene are ENHRY and SYGVKD. The CDR3 loop spans 14 amino acids. V was cut by 8 bases and J by 6 bases, with 19 bases left in between. CDR3 in amino acids: CAIGKAGESAEAFF. The DNA for the CDR3 is TGTGCCATCGGGAAGGCAGGGGAATCTGCTGAAGCTTTCTTT.

A few counts support this clonotype. The chain joins TRBV5-6 to TRBJ1-5, with D uncertain. CDR3 length: 14 amino acids. V lost 3 bases, J lost 3 bases, and 10 bases lay in between. Germline V lookup: CDR1 SGHDT, CDR2 YYEEEE. CDR3 sequence: CASSSRSYNQPQHF. The CDR3 region has the DNA TGTGCCAGCAGCTCAAGGTCCTACAATCAGCCCCAGCATTTT. Looking up the rest from reference TRBV5-6 and TRBJ1-5 gives the full variable domain: DAGVTQSPTHLIKTRGQQVTLRCSPKSGHDTVSWYQQALGQGPQFIFQYYEEEERQRGNFPDRFSGHQFPNYSSELNVNALLLGDSALYLCASSSRSYNQPQHFGDGTRLSIL.

The CDR3 is CASSSTAGGHNEQFF. CDR3 DNA sequence: TGCGCCAGCAGCTCGACAGCGGGGGGTCACAATGAGCAGTTCTTC. This chain links TRBV5-1 with TRBJ2-1; 9 bases match TRBD2. CDR3 size: 15 residues. Unmatched junction bases numbered 6, after V lost 3 bases and J lost 5 bases. Germline V CDR1 and CDR2: SGHRS, YFSETQ.